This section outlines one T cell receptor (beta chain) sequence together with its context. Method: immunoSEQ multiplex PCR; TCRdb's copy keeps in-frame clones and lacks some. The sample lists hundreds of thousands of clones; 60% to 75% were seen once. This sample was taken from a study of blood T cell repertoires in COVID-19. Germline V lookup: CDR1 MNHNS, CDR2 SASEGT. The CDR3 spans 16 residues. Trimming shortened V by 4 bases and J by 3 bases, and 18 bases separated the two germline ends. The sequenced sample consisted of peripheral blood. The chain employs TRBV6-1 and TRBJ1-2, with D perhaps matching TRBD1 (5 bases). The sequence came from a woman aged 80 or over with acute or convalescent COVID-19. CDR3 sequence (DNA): TGTGCCAGCAGTGTGGGCAGGTCCCCGGGGGACTATGGCTACACCTTC. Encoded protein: CASSVGRSPGDYGYTF.